This T cell receptor (beta chain) was found in a study of PD-1 blockade in mismatch repair-deficient tumors. Study at large: Enrolled about 2012-2016, patients had progressing, pretreated mismatch repair-deficient cancers of approximately 13 types.

Generated by immunoSEQ multiplex PCR, the TCRdb table keeps only in-frame clones and is missing some. The sample lists around 100,000 clones, 82% occurring once. The CDR3 consists of 15 residues. Germline CDR1 SGHDT, CDR2 YYEEEE. Trimming removed 4 bases from V and 8 bases from J; junction bases left unmatched: 13. The TCR-sequenced patients were a few responders to pembrolizumab. This chain connects TRBV5-6 to TRBJ2-3, with 7 positions matching TRBD1. The origin of this receptor is an adult with mismatch repair-deficient cancer. Sequenced here: peripheral blood, sampled approximately 8 months after starting pembrolizumab. The CDR3 reads CASSTGDSHSGTQYF. CDR3 nucleotides: TGTGCCAGCAGCACCGGGGACAGCCATTCGGGTACGCAGTATTTT.